What follows are 23 T cell receptor beta chains derived from one specimen sequenced in a study of T cell clonality in common variable immunodeficiency. Study findings and constraints: Reportedly, TCR beta sequences from common variable immunodeficiency showed fewer deletions and N-nucleotide insertions.

The table came from immunoSEQ multiplex PCR; TCRdb's copy has only in-frame clones and leaves some out. The data show 20,000 or so clones, with none appearing a single time. These TCRs' antigens remain unknown. The sequenced material came from peripheral blood mononuclear cells. The receptor source for this set is a human donor with common variable immunodeficiency.

In its sample, this clone was seen many times. The read ends 3 residues before the CDR3 terminus; that terminus is restored from the germline J gene. The chain has TRBV10-3 and TRBJ2-3; D is perhaps TRBD1 (8 bases). Trimming removed 2 bases at V and 2 bases at J, with 23 bases between. Germline CDR1 is ENHRY and CDR2 is SYGVKD. This CDR3 has 19 amino acids. Incomplete CDR3 DNA: TGTGCCATCAGTGAGCCCCAGGGGGCGGGGACTATTTCCACAGATACG. Encoded protein: CAISEPQGAGTISTDT. The CDR3 in its entirety is CAISEPQGAGTISTDTQYF.

This clone was picked up many times. The CDR3 DNA, read in part, is TGCAGTGCTAGACCCCGGACTAGCGTCCCCCTTCAGTATGAG. Encoded protein: CSARPRTSVPLQYE. The full CDR3 protein is CSARPRTSVPLQYEQFF. This rearrangement joins TRBV20-1 to TRBJ2-1, with 9 nucleotides matching TRBD2. Coverage ceases 3 residues before the CDR3 finishes, and the germline J gene fills in the end. The germline gives CDR1 DFQATT, CDR2 SNEGSKA (reference sequence). The ends lost 2 bases at V and 8 bases at J; junction bases unmatched: 16. The CDR3 loop spans 17 amino acids.

In its sample, this clone was seen many times. With the read ending 3 residues before the CDR3 end, the germline J gene is used to fill in that end. The rearrangement joins TRBV5-4 to TRBJ1-2; 7 positions match TRBD1. From germline, CDR1 is SGHNT and CDR2 YYREEE (reference sequence). The V and J ends lost 4 bases and 7 bases, in that order; junction bases with no gene match: 10. This CDR3 has 14 amino acids. Partial CDR3 DNA: TGTGCCAGCAGCGGTACAGGGGAGGATAGTGGC. Translating it yields CASSGTGEDSG. In full, the CDR3 is CASSGTGEDSGYTF.

This clone was counted a few times. Read coverage stops 3 residues before the CDR3 terminus; the germline J gene supplies the remainder. The rearrangement joins TRBV10-1 to TRBJ2-7, with D perhaps matching TRBD2 (6 bases). Germline V gene sequence: CDR1 WNHNN, CDR2 SYGVQD (reference sequence). This CDR3 region has 14 residues. Trimming took off 4 bases at V and 6 bases at J, with 16 bases between the two ends. The CDR3 DNA, read in part, is TGCGCCAGCAGTGGGGACCTAGACGGGGGCGAG. This translates into CASSGDLDGGE. The CDR3 in its entirety is CASSGDLDGGEQYF.

This clone was recorded many times. Sequencing ends 3 residues short of the CDR3 end; the germline J gene provides the rest. The chain is built from TRBV16 and TRBJ1-1; D perhaps matches TRBD1 (6 bases). Germline lookup yields CDR1 KGHSY and CDR2 FQNENV. Trimming removed 4 bases at V and 5 bases at J, with 17 bases between. There are 15 residues in the CDR3. The CDR3: CASSPFSGAGTEAFF. The sequenced part of the CDR3 DNA is TGTGCCAGCAGCCCCTTCTCAGGGGCTGGAACTGAA.

This clone appeared many times. The read gets to within 3 residues of the CDR3 end, and the germline J gene fills in the rest. This chain joins TRBV7-8 and TRBJ2-7; 7 bases fit TRBD2. The CDR3 runs 13 residues. V was clipped by 6 bases and J by 0 bases; unmatched bases: 2. Germline V CDR1 and CDR2: SGHVS, FQNEAQ. The part of the CDR3 DNA that was read is TGTGCCAGCAGACCTAGCGGCTCCTACGAG. This gives the protein CASRPSGSYE. The complete CDR3 reads CASRPSGSYEQYF. The full variable domain, completed using reference TRBV7-8 and TRBJ2-7, is GAGVSQSPRYKVAKRGQDVALRCDPISGHVSLFWYQQALGQGPEFLTYFQNEAQLDKSGLPSDRFFAERPEGSVSTLKIQRTQQEDSAVYLCASRPSGSYEQYFGPGTRLTVT.

Concerning this clone itself: The read terminates 3 residues before the CDR3 end, so the remaining end is supplied by the germline J gene. The rearrangement uses TRBV5-1 and TRBJ1-2, with a weak D call TRBD1 (6 bases). Germline V gives CDR1 SGHRS, CDR2 YFSETQ. There are 11 residues in the CDR3. This CDR3 reads CASSSGAGYTF. The CDR3 DNA, read in part, is TGCGCCAGCAGCTCAGGGGCAGGC.

This clone qualifies as medium-sized. The missing CDR3 end, 3 residues past where the read stops, is filled in from the germline J gene. The V call is TRBV29-1, the J call TRBJ2-6, with unresolved D. Trimming removed 7 bases at V and 0 bases at J, with 7 bases between. Per the germline V gene, CDR1 is SQVTM and CDR2 is ANQGSEA. This CDR3 is built from 13 residues. The CDR3 spells CSGSVSGANVLTF. CDR3 DNA, as far as it was read: TGCAGCGGTTCGGTCTCTGGGGCCAACGTC.

This clone was counted at least ten times. The CDR3 end lies 3 residues beyond the end of the read and is filled in from the germline J gene. The rearrangement uses TRBV7-8 and TRBJ1-5; 11 nucleotides agree with TRBD1. Germline V gives CDR1 SGHVS, CDR2 FQNEAQ. V gave up 5 bases and J gave up 4 bases; unmatched junction bases: 4. This CDR3 has 15 residues. The CDR3 here is CASSTGQGANQPQHF. The covered CDR3 bases are TGTGCCAGCAGCACTGGACAGGGGGCGAATCAGCCC.

Within the sample, this clone is medium-sized. With the read ending 3 residues before the CDR3 end, the germline J gene is used to fill in that end. V gene TRBV30 combines with J gene TRBJ1-1; D uncertain. V lost 1 base to trimming and J lost 1 base, with 22 bases between them. Germline-derived CDR1 and CDR2 are GTSNPN and SVGIG (reference sequence). The CDR3 length is 18 residues. CDR3 loop: CAWSARLSTRYSNTEAFF. CDR3 DNA (partial): TGTGCCTGGAGTGCAAGACTGAGTACAAGATATTCGAACACTGAA.

This clone was recorded many times. CDR3 bases read: TGTGCCAGCATTCCGAGGACTAATGAAAAA. Translating gives CASIPRTNEK. The CDR3, in full, reads CASIPRTNEKLFF. J is TRBJ1-4 and V is TRBV2; D is uncertain. The observed sequence ends 3 residues before the CDR3 terminus, with the missing tail filled in from the germline J gene. The CDR3 spans 13 residues. Germline V gene sequence: CDR1 SNHLY, CDR2 FYNNEI. Trimming took off 7 bases at V and 2 bases at J, with 8 bases between the two ends.

This clone has a count of ten or more. Read data end 3 residues before the CDR3 end; the end is taken from the germline J gene. The chain is built from TRBV5-8 and TRBJ2-7; D possibly corresponds to TRBD2 (5 bases). This CDR3 contains 15 residues. The V end lost 1 base, the J end lost 0 bases, and 11 bases lay between the germline ends. Germline V gene data show CDR1 as SGHTS and CDR2 as YDEGEE. The part of the CDR3 DNA that was read is TGTGCCAGCAGCTTGAGGACTTTTAGCTCCTACGAG. Its protein product is CASSLRTFSSYE. The complete CDR3 protein is CASSLRTFSSYEQYF.

The sample holds many counts of this clone. The read ends 3 residues before the CDR3 terminus; that terminus is restored from the germline J gene. V is TRBV3-1 (or the pseudogene TRBV3-2) and J is TRBJ1-1; a weak D match, TRBD1 (6 bases). V was trimmed by 1 base and J by 4 bases, leaving 7 bases between them. This CDR3 is 13 amino acids long. Germline values: CDR1 LGHDT, CDR2 YNNKEL (reference sequence). CDR3 region: CASSQVRGTEAFF. The CDR3 DNA, read in part, is TGTGCCAGCAGCCAAGTCAGGGGCACTGAA.

This clone was observed a few times. The CDR3 is cut off 3 residues early in the read; its end comes from the germline J gene. V is TRBV11-1 and J is TRBJ2-7; 7 positions agree with TRBD2. The CDR3 runs 14 residues. J lost 3 bases, V lost 3 bases, and 5 bases had no gene match. Germline V gene sequence: CDR1 SGHAT, CDR2 FQDESV (reference sequence). The chain's CDR3 is CASSLSTSRYEQYF. Partial CDR3 DNA: TGTGCCAGCAGCTTGTCGACTAGCCGCTACGAG. The full variable domain, in which reference TRBV11-1 and TRBJ2-7 provide the parts outside the CDR3, is EAEVAQSPRYKITEKSQAVAFWCDPISGHATLYWYRQILGQGPELLVQFQDESVVDDSQLPKDRFSAERLKGVDSTLKIQPAELGDSAMYLCASSLSTSRYEQYFGPGTRLTVT.

About this clone: The missing CDR3 end, 3 residues past where the read stops, is filled in from the germline J gene. J is TRBJ2-7 and V is TRBV5-4, with 9 bases lining up with TRBD2. There are 15 residues in the CDR3. The V segment lost 4 bases and the J segment 5 bases; nucleotides outside the gene matches: 10. The germline CDR1 and CDR2 sequences are SGHNT and YYREEE (reference sequence). The CDR3: CASSPGGLAPDEQYF. The DNA read from the CDR3 is TGTGCCAGCAGCCCCGGTGGACTAGCGCCCGACGAG.

This clone was seen at least ten times. The junction departs from germline at one end; a sequencing error may be responsible. The CDR3 goes on 3 residues after the read ends, and that part is filled in from the germline J gene. The V call is TRBV7-9, the J call TRBJ1-4; tentatively, D is TRBD1 (5 bases). There are 13 residues in the CDR3. Germline V gives CDR1 SEHNR, CDR2 FQNEAQ (reference sequence). CDR3 amino acids: CSSRGQGGEKLFF. CDR3 DNA, as far as it was read: TGTTCCAGCAGAGGCCAGGGAGGCGAAAAA.

Ten or more counts support this clone. The missing CDR3 end, 3 residues past where the read stops, is filled in from the germline J gene. The chain employs TRBV29-1 and TRBJ2-3; 9 bases fit TRBD2. The J segment lost 3 bases and the V segment lost 5 bases, leaving 9 bases of the junction unmatched. Germline V gene sequence: CDR1 SQVTM, CDR2 ANQGSEA. The CDR3 length is 15 residues. Here the CDR3 reads CSVLGRGGLTDTQYF. The CDR3 DNA, read in part, is TGCAGCGTTCTGGGGCGGGGGGGCCTGACAGATACG.

This clone was detected ten times or more. The CDR3 spells CSGAGRDSGRGEQYF. Partial CDR3 DNA: TGCAGTGGGGCGGGCCGGGATAGCGGGAGAGGCGAG. J is TRBJ2-7 and V is TRBV20-1, with 9 bases matching TRBD2. From the germline J gene comes the end of the CDR3, since the read stops 3 residues before it. From germline, CDR1 is DFQATT and CDR2 SNEGSKA (reference sequence). The CDR3 extends over 15 amino acids. Germline trimming cut 7 bases from V and 6 bases from J; bases unmatched to any gene: 16.

This clone was counted ten times or more. The read ends 3 residues before the CDR3 terminus; that terminus is restored from the germline J gene. The rearrangement joins TRBV7-2 to TRBJ1-2; 11 nucleotides line up with TRBD1. CDR1 SGHTA and CDR2 FQGNSA come from the germline V gene. The CDR3 sequence is 13 residues long. Losses at the gene ends were 6 bases for V and 5 bases for J; bases not matched to a gene: 2. The covered CDR3 bases are TGTGCCAGCAGTCGGGACAGGGGGTATGGC. It translates to CASSRDRGYG. The full CDR3 protein reads CASSRDRGYGYTF.

This clone has a count of ten or more. Coverage ceases 3 residues before the CDR3 finishes, and the germline J gene fills in the end. The chain recombines TRBV18 with TRBJ1-1; D is uncertain. From germline, CDR1 is KGHSH and CDR2 LQKENI. Trimming removed 4 bases at V and 1 base at J, with 4 bases between. The CDR3 covers 12 residues. The DNA read from the CDR3 is TGTGCCAGCTCACTACAGAACACTGAA. Amino acid sequence: CASSLQNTE. The complete CDR3 reads CASSLQNTEAFF. The variable domain in full, with the rest retrieved from reference TRBV18 and TRBJ1-1, is NAGVMQNPRHLVRRRGQEARLRCSPMKGHSHVYWYRQLPEEGLKFMVYLQKENIIDESGMPKERFSAEFPKEGPSILRIQQVVRGDSAAYFCASSLQNTEAFFGQGTRLTVV.

At least ten counts were recorded for this clone. Coverage ceases 3 residues before the CDR3 finishes, and the germline J gene fills in the end. The chain uses TRBV20-1 and TRBJ2-3, with 9 positions matching TRBD2. Germline CDR1 and CDR2: DFQATT and SNEGSKA (reference sequence). This CDR3 has 15 residues. J lost 7 bases, V lost 5 bases, and 13 bases had no gene match. The part of the CDR3 DNA that was read is TGCAGTGCTGGGGCACCTAGCGGGGCCTTTTATACG. This gives the protein CSAGAPSGAFYT. In full, the CDR3 reads CSAGAPSGAFYTQYF.

The sample holds many counts of this clone. The read gets to within 3 residues of the CDR3 end, and the germline J gene fills in the rest. This chain connects TRBV18 to TRBJ2-1; no firm D call. The V end was cut by 1 base, the J end by 8 bases, with 9 bases between. Germline V gene sequence: CDR1 KGHSH, CDR2 LQKENI. CDR3 size: 13 residues. The CDR3 region is CASSPLKAHEQFF. The sequenced CDR3 bases are TGTGCCAGCTCACCACTTAAGGCCCATGAG.

This clone was seen many times. The DNA ends 3 residues before the CDR3 does, and the rest of the CDR3 is filled in from the germline J gene. The rearrangement links TRBV19 to TRBJ2-3; TRBD2 aligns across 8 bases. From germline, CDR1 is LNHDA and CDR2 SQIVND (reference sequence). The CDR3 is 15 amino acids. V was clipped by 6 bases and J by 1 base; unmatched bases: 6. The DNA read from the CDR3 is TGTGCCAGTAGCCCCACTAGCGGTCGCACAGATACG. Residues: CASSPTSGRTDT. The whole CDR3 region reads CASSPTSGRTDTQYF.